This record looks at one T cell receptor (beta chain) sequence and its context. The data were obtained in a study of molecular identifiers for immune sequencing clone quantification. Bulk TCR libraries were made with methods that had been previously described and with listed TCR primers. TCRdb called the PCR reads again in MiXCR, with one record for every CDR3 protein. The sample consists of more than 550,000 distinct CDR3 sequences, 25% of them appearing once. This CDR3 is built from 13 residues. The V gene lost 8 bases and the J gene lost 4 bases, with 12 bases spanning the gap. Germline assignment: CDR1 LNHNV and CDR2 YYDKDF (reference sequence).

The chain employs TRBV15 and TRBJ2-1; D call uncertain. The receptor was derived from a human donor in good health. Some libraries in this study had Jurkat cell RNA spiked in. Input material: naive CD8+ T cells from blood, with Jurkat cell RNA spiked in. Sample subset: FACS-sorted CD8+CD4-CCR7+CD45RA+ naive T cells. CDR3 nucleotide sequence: TGTGCCACCGGCGAGGTCCATTACAATGAGCAGTTCTTC. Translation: CATGEVHYNEQFF. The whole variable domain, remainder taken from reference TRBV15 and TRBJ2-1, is DAMVIQNPRYQVTQFGKPVTLSCSQTLNHNVMYWYQQKSSQAPKLLFHYYDKDFNNEADTPDNFQSRRPNTSFCFLDIRSPGLGDTAMYLCATGEVHYNEQFFGPGTRLTVL.